This TCR beta chain appears in the sequencing data of a study of radiation and T cells in renal cell carcinoma. As to time point: blood 4 weeks post-SBRT, at nephrectomy. The treatment here: 15 Gy SBRT to primary tumor, nephrectomy 4 weeks later. Nephrectomy followed 15 Gy stereotactic body radiation by 4 weeks. After SBRT, blood was collected at 2 and 4 weeks, plus baseline. The patient's renal cell carcinoma had clear cell pathology. Here immunoSEQ multiplex PCR was the method, and the copy in TCRdb shows in-frame clones only, minus some. The data show 150,000 or so clones, 88% seen once. Worth noting for this clone: Its cognate antigen is unknown.

Broader study findings: Top tumor clonotypes rose in blood 2 weeks post-radiation, then contracted.

The V gene lost 1 base and the J gene lost 2 bases, with 9 bases spanning the gap. This CDR3 has 15 residues. Germline V CDR1 and CDR2: SGHTA, FQGNSA. Here the sequenced sample was blood, taken from a patient whose treatment included radiotherapy and nephrectomy. The genes are TRBV7-2 and TRBJ1-3; possibly TRBD1 for D (6 bases). The receptor's source is a woman between 45 and 65 years old with renal cell carcinoma. The CDR3 region is CASSLETGPGNTIYF. The CDR3 DNA reads TGTGCCAGCAGCTTAGAGACAGGACCTGGAAACACCATATATTTT.